Listed below are T cell receptor beta chains from one sample, sequenced in a study of T cell changes during pregnancy in multiple sclerosis. TCRdb keeps only in-frame clones here, not all; method: immunoSEQ multiplex PCR. The sample includes tens of thousands of clones, around 89% of them seen just once. The starting material was CD8+ T cells from peripheral blood mononuclear cells, obtained in the third trimester of pregnancy. The receptor source for this set is a female donor with multiple sclerosis, enrolled in a pregnancy study. Each CDR3 is given with its conserved first and last residue.

TRBJ1-6 TRBV9 CASSDPGQGNSPLHF
TRBJ1-5 TRBV7-6 CASSPGPPGGNQPQHF
TRBJ1-5 TRBV7-2 CASSPRRDSNQPQHF
TRBJ2-7 TRBV9 CASSTGRVGEKGGTYEQYF
TRBJ1-5 TRBV6-1 CASSEAGGIYSNQPQHF
TRBJ1-2 TRBV10-2 CASSVGDGYTF
TRBJ1-2 TRBV27 CASSLKKTGPGEGYTF
TRBJ1-5 TRBV6-1 CASSVTEYSNQPQHF
TRBJ2-7 TRBV5-6 CASTQGGGYYEQYF
TRBJ1-1 TRBV5-6 CASSLLTGPNTEAFF
TRBJ2-3 TRBV7-9 CASGSSGPEADTQYF
TRBJ2-3 TRBV2 CASRAGQLSTDTQYF
TRBJ1-3 TRBV6-1 CASSDRGALGNTIYF
TRBJ1-5 TRBV29-1 CSVPWTGGPNSNQPQHF
TRBJ1-1 TRBV9 CASSRQGLPNTEAFF
TRBJ2-5 TRBV4-1 CASSQAGEETQYF
TRBJ2-5 TRBV7-3 CASSLNREETQYF
TRBJ2-2 TRBV7-2 CASSSVWGDTGELFF
TRBJ2-3 TRBV5-8 CASSDYTDTQYF
TRBJ2-5 TRBV15 CATSRDLGSGAETQYF
TRBJ2-1 TRBV9 CASSVSRTNEQFF
TRBJ2-7 TRBV13 CASSPQIGRESDYEQYF
TRBJ2-5 TRBV21-1 CASGPKPTGETQYF
TRBJ2-1 TRBV7-8 CASSYLAGAYNEQFF
TRBJ1-5 TRBV7-2 CASSPRGESNQPQHF
TRBJ1-2 TRBV2 CAGKGQTDSYGYTF
TRBJ2-3 TRBV5-5 CASRTTGGNRDTQYF
TRBJ1-5 TRBV13 CASSLGTGQPQHF
TRBJ1-4 TRBV28 CASRVRDRVTANEKLFF
TRBJ2-1 TRBV19 CASSIDGKYNEQFF
TRBJ2-5 TRBV9 CASSETSSEETQYF
TRBJ2-1 TRBV29-1 CSGRTVLTEQFF
TRBJ2-1 TRBV6-1 CASSDRRNRANNEQFF
TRBJ1-1 TRBV19 CASSTQQTHGAEAFF
TRBJ1-1 TRBV4-1 CASSLGAGGMYTEAFF
TRBJ2-7 TRBV11-3 CASSPTGGNSYEQYF
TRBJ1-6 TRBV6-5 CASRYRTGGSPLHF
TRBJ1-1 TRBV29-1 CSVARGTGAGTEAFF
TRBJ2-2 TRBV7-9 CASSFEGYTGELFF
TRBJ2-5 TRBV6-1 CASSGGASEIYQETQYF
TRBJ2-7 TRBV27 CASKSGSYEQYF
TRBJ2-1 TRBV4-3 CASSQDGVTSGGVYNEQFF
TRBJ1-1 TRBV9 CASSVGGYTEAFF
TRBJ2-2 TRBV27 CASRVAGGPVELFF
TRBJ2-1 TRBV7-2 CASSLSGLAGAQQFF
TRBJ2-1 TRBV27 CASSRLAGDPEQFF
TRBJ2-1 TRBV19 CASSSLAGELYNEQFF
TRBJ1-5 TRBV7-2 CASSGQGDQPQHF
TRBJ2-7 TRBV30 CAWSDRDRENSRRYEQYF
TRBJ2-5 TRBV5-1 CASSLGGLHSYQETQYF
TRBJ2-1 TRBV21-1 CASSNLARRFNEQFF
TRBJ1-6 TRBV27 CASSAGGQVDSPLHF
TRBJ1-1 TRBV27 CASSLSPPGTEAFF
TRBJ2-3 TRBV19 CASSMGQKHTDTQYF
TRBJ1-2 TRBV5-1 CASSLTGGDNYGYTF
TRBJ2-1 TRBV15 CATSRGHERGRGSYNEQFF
TRBJ2-1 TRBV4-2 CASSRIRGGDSNNEQFF